The 4 T cell receptor beta chains given below trace back to one sample, sequenced in a study of post-analysis software for immune sequencing data. These TCRs' antigens remain unknown. General study findings and limits: Elevated frequency relative to controls characterized four or five TRBV segments in patients, TRBV5-6, TRBV5-1 and TRBV20-1 among them.

The TCR beta cDNA libraries contained unique molecular identifiers. MiXCR, applied by TCRdb to the PCR reads, yields one record per CDR3 protein. The table shows about 150,000 distinct CDR3 sequences, with 30% occurring only once. The sequenced material came from blood. The source of these receptors is a girl aged 10 to 17 with multiple sclerosis.

This clonotype has at least ten counts. The chain combines TRBV11-3 with TRBJ2-7, with D perhaps TRBD1 (5 bases). Germline V gene sequence: CDR1 SGHNT, CDR2 YENEEA. The CDR3 sequence is 15 residues long. Trimming shortened V by 5 bases and J by 0 bases, and 14 bases separated the two germline ends. The CDR3 sequence: CASSNSPGYSYEQYF. In DNA, the CDR3 is TGTGCCAGCAGCAATTCCCCAGGGTACTCCTACGAGCAGTACTTC.

The chain employs TRBV7-2 and TRBJ1-1; D not resolved. CDR3 length: 15 residues. Germline CDR1 is SGHTA and CDR2 is FQGNSA. Trimming shortened V by 5 bases and J by 0 bases, and 13 bases separated the two germline ends. The CDR3 DNA reads as TGTGCCAGCAGCCGAAATACGGTCATGAACACTGAAGCTTTCTTT. Encoded protein: CASSRNTVMNTEAFF.

This clonotype was counted many times. V is TRBV20-1 and J is TRBJ2-7; 9 bases line up with TRBD2. V lost 0 bases, J lost 1 base, and 7 bases stayed unmatched. The CDR3 has 16 residues. The germline V gene encodes CDR1 DFQATT and CDR2 SNEGSKA (reference sequence). CDR3 sequence reads: CSARDPSGIGSYEQYF. The DNA of the CDR3 is TGCAGTGCTAGAGACCCTAGCGGGATTGGATCCTACGAGCAGTACTTC.

The chain links TRBV20-1 to TRBJ1-5; no definite D call. Germline CDR1 reads DFQATT; CDR2 reads SNEGSKA (reference sequence). Deletions cut 4 bases from V and 4 bases from J, with 20 bases between. This CDR3 region has 16 residues. CDR3 amino acids: CSAKIGQTDPNQPQHF. The CDR3 DNA reads as TGCAGTGCTAAGATAGGGCAAACGGATCCAAATCAGCCCCAGCATTTT.